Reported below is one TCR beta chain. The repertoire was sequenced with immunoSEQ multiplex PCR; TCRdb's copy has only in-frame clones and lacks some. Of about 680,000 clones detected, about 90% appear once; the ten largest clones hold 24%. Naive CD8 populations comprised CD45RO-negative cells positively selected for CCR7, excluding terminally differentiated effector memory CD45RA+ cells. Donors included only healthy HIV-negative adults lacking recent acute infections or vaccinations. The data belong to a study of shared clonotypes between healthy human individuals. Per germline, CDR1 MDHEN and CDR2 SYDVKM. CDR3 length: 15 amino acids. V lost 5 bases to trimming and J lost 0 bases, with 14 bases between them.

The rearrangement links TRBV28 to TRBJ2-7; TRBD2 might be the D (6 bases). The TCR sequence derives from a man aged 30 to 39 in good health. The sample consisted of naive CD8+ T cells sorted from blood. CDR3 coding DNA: TGTGCCAGCAGTCCGGGACTTAGAAACTCCTACGAGCAGTACTTC. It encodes CASSPGLRNSYEQYF. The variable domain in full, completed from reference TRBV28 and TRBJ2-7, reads DVKVTQSSRYLVKRTGEKVFLECVQDMDHENMFWYRQDPGLGLRLIYFSYDVKMKEKGDIPEGYSVSREKKERFSLILESASTNQTSMYLCASSPGLRNSYEQYFGPGTRLTVT.